This T cell receptor beta chain was sequenced in a study of T-cell memory formation after mild COVID-19. Whole-study findings and limits: The CD4+ clones that contracted clustered mainly within CM and EM, and the CD8+ clones concentrated in EMRA.

The CDR3 is 15 amino acids. Germline CDR1 is ENHRY and CDR2 is SYGVKD. After removal of 0 bases from V and 10 bases from J, the junction contained 5 bases not matched to a gene. MiXCR was run by TCRdb on the 5' RACE reads, yielding one entry per CDR3 protein. The sample lists some 600,000 distinct CDR3 sequences; 15% to 20% were seen once. Comments on this clonotype: Its matching antigen is unknown.

What was sequenced was PBMCs or a T cell subset sorted from them (not recorded which). This sequence joins TRBV10-3 and TRBJ1-6; 8 nucleotides line up with TRBD1. This TCR was sampled from an adult woman who had mild COVID-19 (a few samples of this study predate the infection). Cell type and time point are not known. The CDR3 sequence is CAISESGTGGSPLHF. The CDR3 DNA sequence: TGTGCCATCAGTGAGTCCGGGACAGGTGGCTCACCCCTCCACTTT.